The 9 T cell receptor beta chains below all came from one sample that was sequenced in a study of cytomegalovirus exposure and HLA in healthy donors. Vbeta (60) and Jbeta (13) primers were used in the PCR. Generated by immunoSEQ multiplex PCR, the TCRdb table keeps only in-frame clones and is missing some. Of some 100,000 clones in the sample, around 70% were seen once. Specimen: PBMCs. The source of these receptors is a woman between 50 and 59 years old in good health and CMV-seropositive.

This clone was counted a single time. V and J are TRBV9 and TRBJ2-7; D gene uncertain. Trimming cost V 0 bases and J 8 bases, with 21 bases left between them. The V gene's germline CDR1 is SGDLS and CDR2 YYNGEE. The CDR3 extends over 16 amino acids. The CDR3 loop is CASSVGATFVGEQQYF. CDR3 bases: TGTGCCAGCAGCGTAGGGGCAACTTTTGTCGGTGAACAGCAGTACTTC.

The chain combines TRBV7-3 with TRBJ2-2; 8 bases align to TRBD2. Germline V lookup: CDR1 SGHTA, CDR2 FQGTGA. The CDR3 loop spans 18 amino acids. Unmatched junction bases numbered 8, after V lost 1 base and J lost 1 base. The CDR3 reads CASSLRGGLGLNTGELFF. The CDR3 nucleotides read TGTGCCAGCAGCTTAAGGGGGGGACTAGGACTGAACACCGGGGAGCTGTTTTTT.

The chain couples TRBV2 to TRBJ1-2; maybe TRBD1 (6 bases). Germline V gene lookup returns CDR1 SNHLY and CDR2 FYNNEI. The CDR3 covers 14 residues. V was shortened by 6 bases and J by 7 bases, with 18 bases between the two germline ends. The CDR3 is CASSTLQGGGGYTF. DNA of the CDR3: TGTGCCAGCAGCACGCTACAGGGTGGGGGTGGCTACACCTTC.

The DNA of the CDR3 is TGTGCCAGCAGGGACAGGGGTTCCTACGAGCAGTACTTC. This codes for CASRDRGSYEQYF. The chain combines TRBV6-4 with TRBJ2-7; TRBD1 aligns across 9 bases. Germline values: CDR1 MRHNA, CDR2 SNTAGT. CDR3 length equals 13 residues. J gave up 1 base and V 6 bases, and 1 base lay outside the gene matches.

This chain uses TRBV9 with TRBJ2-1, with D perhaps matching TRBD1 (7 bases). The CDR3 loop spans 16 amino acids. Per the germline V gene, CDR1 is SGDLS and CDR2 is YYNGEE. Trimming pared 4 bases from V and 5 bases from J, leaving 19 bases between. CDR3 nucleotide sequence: TGTGCCAGCAGCAGGGGGGACAGAGCTCTGAACAATGAGCAGTTCTTC. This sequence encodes CASSRGDRALNNEQFF.

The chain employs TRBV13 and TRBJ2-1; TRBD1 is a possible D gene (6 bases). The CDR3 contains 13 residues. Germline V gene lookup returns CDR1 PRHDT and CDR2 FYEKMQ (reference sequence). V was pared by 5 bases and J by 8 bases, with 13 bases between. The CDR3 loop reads CASSTRRGHEQFF. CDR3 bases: TGTGCCAGCAGCACCCGCAGGGGCCATGAGCAGTTCTTC.

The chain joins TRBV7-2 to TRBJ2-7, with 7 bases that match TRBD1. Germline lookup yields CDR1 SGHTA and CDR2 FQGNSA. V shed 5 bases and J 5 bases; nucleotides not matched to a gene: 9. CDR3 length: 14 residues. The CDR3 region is CASSTQGVGNEQYF. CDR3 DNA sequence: TGTGCCAGCAGCACCCAGGGGGTAGGGAACGAGCAGTACTTC.

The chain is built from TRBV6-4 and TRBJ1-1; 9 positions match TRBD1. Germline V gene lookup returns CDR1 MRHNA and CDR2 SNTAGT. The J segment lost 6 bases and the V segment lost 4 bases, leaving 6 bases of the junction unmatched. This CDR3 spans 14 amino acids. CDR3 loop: CASSAKTGGAEAFF. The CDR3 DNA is TGTGCCAGCAGTGCTAAGACAGGGGGGGCTGAAGCTTTCTTT.

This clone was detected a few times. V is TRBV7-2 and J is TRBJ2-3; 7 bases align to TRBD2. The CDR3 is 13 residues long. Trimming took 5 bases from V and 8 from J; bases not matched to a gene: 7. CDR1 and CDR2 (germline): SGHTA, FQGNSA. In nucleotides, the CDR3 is TGTGCCAGCAGCGGGAGGGCCGGGAGTACGCAGTATTTT. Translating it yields CASSGRAGSTQYF.